The next 14 T cell receptor beta chains were all read from a single sample in a study of response to subunit inactivated influenza vaccine. TCRdb independently ran MiXCR on the RT-PCR reads; one entry per CDR3 protein. The sample lists 540,000 or so distinct CDR3 sequences, 10% to 15% occurring once. The sequencing used PBMCs from blood, collected around seven weeks after vaccination. These receptors were collected from a man aged 50 to 60 who received an inactivated influenza vaccine.

This clonotype was seen only a few times. The chain employs TRBV20-1 and TRBJ2-1; TRBD2 matches at 7 bases. This CDR3 is 15 amino acids long. The germline CDR1 and CDR2 sequences are DFQATT and SNEGSKA (reference sequence). Trimming removed 3 bases from V and 12 bases from J; junction bases left unmatched: 17. The CDR3 reads CSARSPSGLWGRQFF. The DNA of the CDR3 is TGCAGTGCTAGGAGTCCTAGCGGCCTCTGGGGACGGCAGTTCTTC.

The chain employs TRBV2 and TRBJ1-2; D unresolved. V was clipped by 8 bases and J by 4 bases, with 17 bases between them. In germline, CDR1 is SNHLY, CDR2 FYNNEI. CDR3 length: 14 residues. CDR3 sequence (DNA): TGTGCCAGCCTTAGGGAGGTGTCGTCCTATGGCTACACCTTC. Protein sequence: CASLREVSSYGYTF.

This clonotype was observed a few times. V and J are TRBV12-3 or TRBV12-4 and TRBJ2-7; 8 bases are shared with TRBD1. There are 16 residues in the CDR3. The V gene end was trimmed by 1 base and the J gene end by 4 bases; junction bases not matched to a gene: 9. CDR3 residues: CASSLGQGARRYEQYF. The CDR3, as DNA: TGTGCCAGCAGTTTAGGGCAGGGGGCACGGCGATACGAGCAGTACTTC.

The table lists this clonotype with a few counts. This chain connects TRBV20-1 to TRBJ2-1; 14 positions match TRBD2. Germline V gene sequence: CDR1 DFQATT, CDR2 SNEGSKA (reference sequence). Unmatched junction bases numbered 9, after V lost 6 bases and J lost 2 bases. CDR3 length equals 17 residues. CDR3 sequence: CSAPTSGRVAAYNEQFF. The CDR3 coding sequence is TGCAGTGCCCCGACTAGCGGGAGGGTCGCGGCCTACAATGAGCAGTTCTTC.

This clonotype occurred many times. The chain recombines TRBV12-3 or TRBV12-4 with TRBJ2-3; possible D gene TRBD2, 6 bases. Trimming stripped 5 bases from V and 3 bases from J, with 15 bases between. There are 15 residues in the CDR3. The CDR3 protein is CASSRDFQVTDTQYF. CDR3 DNA sequence: TGTGCCAGCAGTCGGGACTTCCAGGTTACAGATACGCAGTATTTT.

This chain joins TRBV6-1 and TRBJ2-3; 10 bases match TRBD2. V gave up 6 bases and J gave up 2 bases; unmatched junction bases: 17. The germline CDR1 and CDR2 sequences are MNHNS and SASEGT. This CDR3 comprises 19 residues. CDR3 bases: TGTGCCAGCAGCCGCAGCCCTACAACTAGCGGGACTATCACAGATACGCAGTATTTT. Its translation is CASSRSPTTSGTITDTQYF.

Of note for this clonotype: The junction differs from germline at one of its ends, possibly a read error. This chain uses TRBV20-1 with TRBJ2-7; 12 nucleotides align to TRBD1. CDR1 is DFQATT, CDR2 SNEGSKA, per germline (reference sequence). There are 16 residues in the CDR3. The CDR3 DNA sequence: TGCTGTGCTAGAGAGCTCACGGGACAGGGGGCATATGAGCAGTACTTC. Its protein is CCARELTGQGAYEQYF.

The chain combines TRBV18 with TRBJ1-2; TRBD1 might be the D (5 bases). The germline V gene has CDR1 KGHSH and CDR2 LQKENI. This CDR3 contains 14 residues. V was shortened by 6 bases and J by 8 bases, with 19 bases between the two germline ends. CDR3 nucleotides: TGTGCCAGCTCGCCGACCCCAGGGAGACACGGCTACACCTTC. Translation gives CASSPTPGRHGYTF.

The chain couples TRBV11-2 to TRBJ2-1, with D uncertain. The CDR3 runs 19 residues. Between the trimmed V and J ends, which lost 0 bases and 0 bases, there was a span of 18 bases. The V gene's germline CDR1 is SGHAT and CDR2 FQNNGV. This chain's CDR3 is CASSLDWASGSSSYNEQFF. The CDR3 coding sequence is TGTGCCAGCAGCTTAGATTGGGCCTCGGGCTCTAGCTCCTACAATGAGCAGTTCTTC. The full variable domain, with the rest looked up from reference TRBV11-2 and TRBJ2-1, is EAGVAQSPRYKIIEKRQSVAFWCNPISGHATLYWYQQILGQGPKLLIQFQNNGVVDDSQLPKDRFSAERLKGVDSTLKIQPAKLEDSAVYLCASSLDWASGSSSYNEQFFGPGTRLTVL.

This clonotype was counted only a few times. The chain joins TRBV12-3 or TRBV12-4 to TRBJ2-7, with D perhaps TRBD2 (6 bases). This CDR3 region has 16 residues. V was shortened by 3 bases and J by 1 base, with 16 bases between the two germline ends. CDR3 loop: CASSLRGLSFSYEQYF. CDR3 coding DNA: TGTGCCAGCAGTTTGAGGGGACTGTCGTTTTCCTACGAGCAGTACTTC.

This clonotype showed up just a few times. The chain recombines TRBV25-1 with TRBJ2-5; perhaps D is TRBD1 or TRBD2 (5 bases each). V was cut by 6 bases and J by 7 bases, with 15 bases left in between. CDR1 is MGHDK, CDR2 SYGVNS, per germline. The CDR3 consists of 13 residues. The chain's CDR3 is CASRGRTLGTQYF. DNA of the CDR3: TGTGCCAGCAGGGGACGGACTTTAGGGACCCAGTACTTC.

The chain has TRBV12-3 or TRBV12-4 and TRBJ2-5; the match to TRBD2 covers 11 bases. The CDR3 sequence is 17 residues long. V dropped 3 bases and J dropped 0; count of bases not matched to a gene: 6. This chain's CDR3 is CASSFTSGSNYQETQYF. In DNA form, the CDR3 reads TGTGCCAGCAGTTTTACTAGCGGGAGTAACTACCAAGAGACCCAGTACTTC.

This clonotype was observed a few times. The chain couples TRBV12-3 or TRBV12-4 to TRBJ2-4, with a possible D match to TRBD1 (5 bases). The CDR3 has 21 amino acids. Trimming left V 0 bases short and J 0 bases short, with 24 bases between. The CDR3 sequence is CASSLALRGVGLALAKNIQYF. CDR3 in DNA: TGTGCCAGCAGTTTAGCGCTAAGGGGTGTGGGCCTGGCGTTAGCCAAAAACATTCAGTACTTC.

This clonotype was seen a handful of times. This chain joins TRBV6-2 or TRBV6-3 and TRBJ2-4, with TRBD1 identical over 8 bases. V lost 1 base, J lost 0 bases, and 8 bases stayed unmatched. CDR1 and CDR2 (germline): MNHEY, SVGEGT. This CDR3 spans 18 amino acids. The CDR3 sequence: CASSYLTGVDLAKNIQYF. The CDR3 DNA follows: TGTGCCAGCAGTTACTTGACAGGGGTGGATCTAGCCAAAAACATTCAGTACTTC.